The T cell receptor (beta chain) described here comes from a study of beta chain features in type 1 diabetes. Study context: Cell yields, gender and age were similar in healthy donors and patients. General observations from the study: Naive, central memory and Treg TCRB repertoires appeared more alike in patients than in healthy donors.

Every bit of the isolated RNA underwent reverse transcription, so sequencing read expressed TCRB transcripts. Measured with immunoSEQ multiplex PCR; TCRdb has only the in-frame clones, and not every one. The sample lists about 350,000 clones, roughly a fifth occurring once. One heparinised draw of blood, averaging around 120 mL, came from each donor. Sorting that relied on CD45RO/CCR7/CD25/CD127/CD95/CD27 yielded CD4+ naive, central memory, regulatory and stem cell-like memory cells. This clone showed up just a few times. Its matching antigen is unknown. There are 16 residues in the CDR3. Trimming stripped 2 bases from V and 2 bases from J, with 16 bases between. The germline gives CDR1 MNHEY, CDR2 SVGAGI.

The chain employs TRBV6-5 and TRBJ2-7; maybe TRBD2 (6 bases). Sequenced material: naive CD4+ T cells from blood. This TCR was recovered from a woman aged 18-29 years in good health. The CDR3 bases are TGTGCCAGCAGTTACACGGCGGCCCGGGGGACCTACGAGCAGTACTTC. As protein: CASSYTAARGTYEQYF.